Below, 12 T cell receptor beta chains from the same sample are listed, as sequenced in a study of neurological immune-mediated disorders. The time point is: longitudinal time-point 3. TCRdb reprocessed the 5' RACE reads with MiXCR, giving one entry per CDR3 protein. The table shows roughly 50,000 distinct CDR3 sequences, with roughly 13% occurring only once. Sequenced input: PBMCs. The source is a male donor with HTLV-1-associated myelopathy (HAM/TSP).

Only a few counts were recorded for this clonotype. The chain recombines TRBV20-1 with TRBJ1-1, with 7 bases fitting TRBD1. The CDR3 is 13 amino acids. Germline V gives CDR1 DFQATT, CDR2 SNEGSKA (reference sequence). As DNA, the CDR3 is TGCAGAGGAAAGACAGGGTCGAACACTGAAGCTTTCTTT. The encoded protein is CRGKTGSNTEAFF.

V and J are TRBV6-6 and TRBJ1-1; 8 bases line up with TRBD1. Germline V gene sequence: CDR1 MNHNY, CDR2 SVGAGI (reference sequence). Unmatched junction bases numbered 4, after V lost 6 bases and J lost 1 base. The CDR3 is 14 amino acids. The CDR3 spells CASRLTGENTEAFF. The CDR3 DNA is TGTGCCAGCAGACTGACAGGGGAGAACACTGAAGCTTTCTTT.

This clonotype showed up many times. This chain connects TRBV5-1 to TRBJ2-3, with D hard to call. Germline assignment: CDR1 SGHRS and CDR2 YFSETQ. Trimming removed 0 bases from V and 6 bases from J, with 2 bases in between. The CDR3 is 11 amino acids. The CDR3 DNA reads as TGCGCCAGCAGCTTGGTGGATACGCAGTATTTT. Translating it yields CASSLVDTQYF. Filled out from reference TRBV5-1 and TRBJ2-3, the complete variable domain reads KAGVTQTPRYLIKTRGQQVTLSCSPISGHRSVSWYQQTPGQGLQFLFEYFSETQRNKGNFPGRFSGRQFSNSRSEMNVSTLELGDSALYLCASSLVDTQYFGPGTRLTVL.

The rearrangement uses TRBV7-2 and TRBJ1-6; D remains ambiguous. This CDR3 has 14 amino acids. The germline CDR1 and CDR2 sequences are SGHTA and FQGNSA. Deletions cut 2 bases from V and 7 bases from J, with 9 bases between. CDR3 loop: CASSLMVGNSPLHF. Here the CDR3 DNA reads TGTGCCAGCAGCTTAATGGTGGGGAATTCACCCCTCCACTTT. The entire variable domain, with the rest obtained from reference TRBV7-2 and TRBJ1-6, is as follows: GAGVSQSPSNKVTEKGKDVELRCDPISGHTALYWYRQSLGQGLEFLIYFQGNSAPDKSGLPSDRFSAERTGGSVSTLTIQRTQQEDSAVYLCASSLMVGNSPLHFGNGTRLTVT.

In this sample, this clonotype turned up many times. The CDR3 protein is CASSLRSLGTEAFF. The CDR3 region has the DNA TGCGCCAGCAGCTTGCGGAGTCTAGGGACTGAAGCTTTCTTT. The chain is built from TRBV5-1 and TRBJ1-1; D unclear. CDR3 length: 14 residues. With 1 base removed from V and 5 bases from J, the gap between germline ends came to 12 bases. Germline CDR1 reads SGHRS; CDR2 reads YFSETQ.

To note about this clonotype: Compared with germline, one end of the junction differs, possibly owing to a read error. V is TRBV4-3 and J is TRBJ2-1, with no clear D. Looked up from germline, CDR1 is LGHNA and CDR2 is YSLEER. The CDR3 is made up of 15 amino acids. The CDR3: CASIQGVFVYNEQFF. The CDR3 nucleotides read TGCGCCAGCATCCAAGGAGTGTTCGTCTACAATGAGCAGTTCTTC.

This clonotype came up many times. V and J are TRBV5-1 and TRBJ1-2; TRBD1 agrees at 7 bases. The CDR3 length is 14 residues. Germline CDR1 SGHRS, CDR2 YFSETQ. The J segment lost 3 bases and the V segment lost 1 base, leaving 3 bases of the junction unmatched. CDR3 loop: CASSLHTGDYGYTF. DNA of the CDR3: TGCGCCAGCAGCTTGCACACAGGGGACTATGGCTACACCTTC.

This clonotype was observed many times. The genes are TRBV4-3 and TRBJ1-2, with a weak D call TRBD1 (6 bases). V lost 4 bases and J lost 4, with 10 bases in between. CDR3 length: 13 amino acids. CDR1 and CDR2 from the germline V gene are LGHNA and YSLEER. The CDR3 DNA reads TGCGCCAGCAGCCCCTCGGGGGCCTATGGCTACACCTTC. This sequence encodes CASSPSGAYGYTF.

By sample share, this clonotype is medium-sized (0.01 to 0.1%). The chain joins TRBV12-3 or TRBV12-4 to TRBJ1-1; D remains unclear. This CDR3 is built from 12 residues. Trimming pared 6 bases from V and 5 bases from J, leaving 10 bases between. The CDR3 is CASSRDETEAFF. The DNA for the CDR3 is TGTGCCAGCAGCCGTGACGAGACTGAAGCTTTCTTT.

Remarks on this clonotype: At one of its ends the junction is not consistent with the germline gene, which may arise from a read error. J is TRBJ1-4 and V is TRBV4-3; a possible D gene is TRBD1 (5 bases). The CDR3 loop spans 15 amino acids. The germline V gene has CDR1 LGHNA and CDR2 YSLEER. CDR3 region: CASSQELGAPEKLFF. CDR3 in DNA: TGCGCCAGCAGCCAAGAACTAGGGGCGCCGGAAAAACTGTTCTTT.

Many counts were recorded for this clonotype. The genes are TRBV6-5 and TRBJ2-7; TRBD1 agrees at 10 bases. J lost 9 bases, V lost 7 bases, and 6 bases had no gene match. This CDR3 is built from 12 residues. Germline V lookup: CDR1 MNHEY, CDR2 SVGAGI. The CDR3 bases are TGTGCCAGCAACCCGGGACAGGGGCGGCAGTACTTC. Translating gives CASNPGQGRQYF.

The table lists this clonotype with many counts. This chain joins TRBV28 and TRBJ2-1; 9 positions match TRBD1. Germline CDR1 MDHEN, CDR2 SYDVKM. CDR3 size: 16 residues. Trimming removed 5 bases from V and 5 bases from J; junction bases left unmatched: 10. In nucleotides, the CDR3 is TGTGCCAGCAGTCGAGGCCCGGGACAGGGCGACAATGAGCAGTTCTTC. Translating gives CASSRGPGQGDNEQFF.